These 7 T cell receptor beta chains originate from one sample sequenced in a study of cytomegalovirus exposure and HLA in healthy donors. Only in-frame clones appear in the TCRdb table, and some are missing; sequencing was by immunoSEQ multiplex PCR. The sample yields about 330,000 clones, approximately 90% seen once. Input material: PBMCs. The receptors shown here come from a woman aged 25 to 39 in good health and CMV-seropositive.

In its sample, this clone was seen once. The rearrangement uses TRBV6-6 and TRBJ2-3; 7 nucleotides match TRBD2. The CDR3 has 13 amino acids. V was pared by 7 bases and J by 2 bases, with 3 bases of the junction left unmatched. Germline CDR1 is MNHNY and CDR2 is SVGAGI (reference sequence). In DNA form, the CDR3 reads TGTGCCAGCAATCGGGACTACACAGATACGCAGTATTTT. Translation: CASNRDYTDTQYF.

This chain uses TRBV2 with TRBJ2-7, with a weak D call TRBD2 (5 bases). In germline, CDR1 is SNHLY, CDR2 FYNNEI. V was clipped by 8 bases and J by 5 bases, with 19 bases between them. The CDR3 spans 14 residues. The CDR3 sequence is CASLIRGAFDEQYF. Written as DNA, the CDR3 is TGTGCCAGCCTGATCCGGGGTGCGTTCGACGAGCAGTACTTC.

The DNA of the CDR3 is TGCGCCAGCAGCTTGGGACAGGGAGACTCCTATAATTCACCCCTCCACTTT. Its translation: CASSLGQGDSYNSPLHF. J is TRBJ1-6 and V is TRBV5-1; 7 bases are shared with TRBD1. Trimming cost V 0 bases and J 0 bases; bases outside gene matches: 3. The length of the CDR3 is 17 residues. The V gene's germline CDR1 is SGHRS and CDR2 YFSETQ.

This clone was seen only a few times. The chain couples TRBV27 to TRBJ2-7; the D is unclear. The CDR3 length is 13 residues. Germline V gene sequence: CDR1 MNHEY, CDR2 SMNVEV (reference sequence). V was pared by 5 bases and J by 3 bases, with 11 bases between. The CDR3 coding sequence is TGTGCCAGCAGTATCACCTCGGTCTACGAGCAGTACTTC. As protein: CASSITSVYEQYF.

V and J are TRBV5-4 and TRBJ2-6; D unclear. V dropped 6 bases and J dropped 0 bases, with 13 bases sitting between them. CDR1 is SGHNT and CDR2 is YYREEE in the germline V gene (reference sequence). CDR3 size: 16 residues. Written as DNA, the CDR3 is TGTGCCAGCACCAATGGTCCGATCTCTGGGGCCAACGTCCTGACTTTC. Translating gives CASTNGPISGANVLTF.

The chain links TRBV5-6 to TRBJ1-4; tentatively, D is TRBD1 (6 bases). Germline V gene data show CDR1 as SGHDT and CDR2 as YYEEEE. V was cut by 4 bases and J by 8 bases, with 15 bases left in between. The CDR3 extends over 14 amino acids. The CDR3 bases are TGTGCCAGCAGCCTGGGGGCAGGCGACGAAAAACTGTTTTTT. This codes for CASSLGAGDEKLFF.

The chain joins TRBV7-9 to TRBJ2-7; either TRBD1 or TRBD2 may fit D (5 bases each). This CDR3 is 12 amino acids long. In germline, CDR1 is SEHNR, CDR2 FQNEAQ (reference sequence). Trimming took off 3 bases at V and 7 bases at J, with 10 bases between the two ends. CDR3 DNA: TGTGCCAGCAGCTTTCAGTGGGGGGAGCAGTACTTC. Protein: CASSFQWGEQYF.